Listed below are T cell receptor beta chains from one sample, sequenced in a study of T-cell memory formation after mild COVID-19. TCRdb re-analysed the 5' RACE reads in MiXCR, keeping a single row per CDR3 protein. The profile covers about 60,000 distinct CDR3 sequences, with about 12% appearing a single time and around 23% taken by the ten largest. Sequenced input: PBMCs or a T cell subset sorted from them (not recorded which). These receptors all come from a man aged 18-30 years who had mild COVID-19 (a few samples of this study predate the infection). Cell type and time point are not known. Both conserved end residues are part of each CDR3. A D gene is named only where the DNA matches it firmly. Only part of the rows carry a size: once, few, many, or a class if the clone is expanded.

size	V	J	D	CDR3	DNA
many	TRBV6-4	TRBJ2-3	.	CASSDGATDTQYF	TGTGCCAGCAGTGACGGGGCCACAGATACGCAGTATTTT
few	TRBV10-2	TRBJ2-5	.	CASSEPLGLQETQYF	TGCGCCAGCAGTGAGCCACTAGGCCTCCAAGAGACCCAGTACTTC
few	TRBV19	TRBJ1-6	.	CAGGENSPLHF	TGTGCCGGTGGGGAAAATTCACCCCTCCACTTT
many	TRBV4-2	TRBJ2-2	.	CASSSRDENTGELFF	TGTGCCAGCAGCTCGCGGGACGAAAACACCGGGGAGCTGTTTTTT
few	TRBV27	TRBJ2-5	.	CASSFRGGETQYF	TGTGCCAGCAGTTTCCGGGGTGGGGAGACCCAGTACTTC
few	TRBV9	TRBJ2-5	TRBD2	CASRPGWGGEETQYF	TGTGCCAGCAGACCCGGTTGGGGGGGTGAAGAGACCCAGTACTTC
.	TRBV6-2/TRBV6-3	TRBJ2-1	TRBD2	CASSYSSAYSGSFSYNEQFF	TGTGCCAGCAGTTACTCGAGTGCTTACAGCGGGAGCTTCTCCTACAATGAGCAGTTCTTC
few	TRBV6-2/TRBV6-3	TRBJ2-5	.	CASTLTEQETQYF	TGTGCCAGCACCCTGACGGAACAAGAGACCCAGTACTTC
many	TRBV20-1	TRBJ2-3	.	CSARDRAVGTDTQYF	TGCAGTGCTAGAGATAGGGCGGTGGGAACAGATACGCAGTATTTT
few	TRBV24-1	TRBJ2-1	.	CATSAHPDRSENEQFF	TGTGCCACCAGTGCCCACCCAGATCGGTCAGAAAATGAGCAGTTCTTC
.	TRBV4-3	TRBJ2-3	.	CASSQEYSVTQYF	TGCGCCAGCAGCCAAGAGTATAGCGTAACGCAGTATTTT
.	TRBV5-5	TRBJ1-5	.	CASSPVGGSGNQPQHF	TGTGCCAGCAGCCCCGTGGGGGGCAGTGGCAATCAGCCCCAGCATTTT
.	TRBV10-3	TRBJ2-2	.	CAIRGRWSTGELFF	TGTGCCATCAGAGGAAGATGGAGCACCGGGGAGCTGTTTTTT
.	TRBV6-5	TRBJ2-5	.	CASAPVDSSQETQYF	TGTGCCAGCGCCCCCGTAGACAGTTCCCAAGAGACCCAGTACTTC
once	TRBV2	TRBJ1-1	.	CASSADTVLAEAFF	TGTGCCAGCAGTGCGGACACCGTTTTAGCTGAAGCTTTCTTT
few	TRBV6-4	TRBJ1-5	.	CASNWTPYQPQHF	TGTGCCAGCAATTGGACACCCTATCAGCCCCAGCATTTT
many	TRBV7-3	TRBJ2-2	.	CASSLGRGELFF	TGTGCCAGCAGCTTGGGTCGAGGGGAGCTGTTTTTT
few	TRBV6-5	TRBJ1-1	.	CASSYYRRGSAFF	TGTGCCAGCAGTTACTATCGCAGGGGTTCAGCTTTCTTT
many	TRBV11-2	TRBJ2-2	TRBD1	CASSFQGAGELFF	TGTGCCAGCAGCTTCCAGGGGGCCGGGGAGCTGTTTTTT
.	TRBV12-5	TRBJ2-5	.	CASGLGERETQYF	TGTGCTAGTGGTTTGGGTGAAAGGGAGACCCAGTACTTC
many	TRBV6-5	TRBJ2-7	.	CASSYEGTLPYEQYF	TGTGCCAGCAGTTACGAGGGGACTTTGCCCTACGAGCAGTACTTC
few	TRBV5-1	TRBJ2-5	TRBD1	CASSLATGQETQYF	TGCGCCAGCAGCCTGGCGACAGGGCAAGAGACCCAGTACTTC
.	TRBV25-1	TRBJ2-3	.	CASSPLPRVSDTQYF	TGTGCCAGCAGTCCACTCCCCCGGGTTTCAGATACGCAGTATTTT
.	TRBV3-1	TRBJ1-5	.	CASSQGGGHQPQHF	TGTGCCAGCAGCCAAGGGGGAGGGCATCAGCCCCAGCATTTT
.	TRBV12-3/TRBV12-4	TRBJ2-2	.	CASRFLSGVNTGELFF	TGTGCCAGCAGATTCCTATCGGGGGTGAACACCGGGGAGCTGTTTTTT
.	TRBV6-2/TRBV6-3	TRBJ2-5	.	CASTRGLKETQYF	TGTGCCAGCACGCGGGGTCTGAAAGAGACCCAGTACTTC
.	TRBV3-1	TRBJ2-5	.	CASSYGADPQETQYF	TGTGCCAGCAGCTATGGGGCTGACCCACAAGAGACCCAGTACTTC
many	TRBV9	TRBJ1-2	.	CASSVGGPIEGGYTF	TGTGCCAGCAGCGTAGGGGGTCCGATCGAGGGTGGCTACACCTTC
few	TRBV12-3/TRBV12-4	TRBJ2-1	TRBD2	CASSPPGEGGEQFF	TGTGCCAGCAGTCCTCCGGGGGAGGGCGGTGAGCAGTTCTTC
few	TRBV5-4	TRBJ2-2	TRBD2	CASSFGGADTGELFF	TGTGCCAGCAGCTTCGGGGGGGCGGACACCGGGGAGCTGTTTTTT
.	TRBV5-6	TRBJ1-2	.	CASSLSFVLRPGGGYTF	TGTGCCAGCAGCTTGTCTTTTGTTTTGAGGCCGGGGGGTGGCTACACCTTC
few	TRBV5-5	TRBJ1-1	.	CASSLVTADTEAFF	TGTGCCAGCAGCTTGGTTACAGCGGACACTGAAGCTTTCTTT
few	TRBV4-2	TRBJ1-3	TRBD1	CASSQEGTDENTIYF	TGTGCCAGCAGCCAAGAAGGGACAGACGAAAACACCATATATTTT
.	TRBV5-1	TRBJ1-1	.	CASSLTLGSTEAFF	TGCGCCAGCAGCTTGACATTGGGTAGCACTGAAGCTTTCTTT
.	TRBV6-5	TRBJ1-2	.	CASTPGENYGYTF	TGTGCCAGCACCCCGGGCGAAAACTATGGCTACACCTTC
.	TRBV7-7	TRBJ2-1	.	CASSPRSGTETYNEQFF	TGTGCCAGCAGCCCACGATCCGGGACTGAAACCTACAATGAGCAGTTCTTC
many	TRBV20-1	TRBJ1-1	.	CSARFPGGNTEAFF	TGCAGTGCTAGATTCCCCGGGGGGAACACTGAAGCTTTCTTT
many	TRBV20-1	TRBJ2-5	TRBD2	CSGLRTSGQETQYF	TGCAGTGGGCTCAGGACTAGCGGACAAGAGACCCAGTACTTC
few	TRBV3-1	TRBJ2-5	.	CASSQSYETQYF	TGTGCCAGCAGCCAGTCGTATGAGACCCAGTACTTC
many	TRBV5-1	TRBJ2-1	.	CASSLARDEQFF	TGCGCCAGCAGCTTGGCCAGGGATGAGCAGTTCTTC
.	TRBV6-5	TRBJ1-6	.	CASSYTFGSPLHF	.
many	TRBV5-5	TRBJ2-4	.	CASSLGVAKNIQYF	TGTGCCAGCAGCTTGGGTGTAGCCAAAAACATTCAGTACTTC
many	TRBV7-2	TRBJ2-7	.	CASSLGLTPTDPYEQYF	TGTGCCAGCAGCTTAGGACTCACACCGACAGATCCCTACGAGCAGTACTTC
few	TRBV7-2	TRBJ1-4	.	CASSPTRDEKLFF	TGTGCCAGCAGCCCGACGCGCGACGAAAAACTGTTTTTT
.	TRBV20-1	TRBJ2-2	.	CSARVPENTGELFF	TGCAGTGCTAGGGTCCCGGAGAACACCGGGGAGCTGTTTTTT
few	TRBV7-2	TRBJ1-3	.	CASSPDWYSGNTIYF	TGTGCCAGCAGCCCTGATTGGTACTCTGGAAACACCATATATTTT
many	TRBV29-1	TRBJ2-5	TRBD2	CSVEVSGGETQYF	TGCAGCGTTGAGGTTTCGGGGGGGGAGACCCAGTACTTC
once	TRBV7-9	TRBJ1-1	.	CASSLNTGEAFF	TGTGCCAGCAGCCTTAACACAGGTGAAGCTTTCTTT
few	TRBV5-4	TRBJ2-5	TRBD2	CASSLPRLAGSETQYF	TGTGCCAGCAGCTTACCACGACTAGCGGGGTCGGAGACCCAGTACTTC
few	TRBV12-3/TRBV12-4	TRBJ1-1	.	CASSEGEGTEAFF	TGTGCCAGCTCGGAAGGCGAAGGCACTGAAGCTTTCTTT
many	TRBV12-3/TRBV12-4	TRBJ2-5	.	CASSLYETQYF	TGTGCCAGCAGTTTATACGAGACCCAGTACTTC